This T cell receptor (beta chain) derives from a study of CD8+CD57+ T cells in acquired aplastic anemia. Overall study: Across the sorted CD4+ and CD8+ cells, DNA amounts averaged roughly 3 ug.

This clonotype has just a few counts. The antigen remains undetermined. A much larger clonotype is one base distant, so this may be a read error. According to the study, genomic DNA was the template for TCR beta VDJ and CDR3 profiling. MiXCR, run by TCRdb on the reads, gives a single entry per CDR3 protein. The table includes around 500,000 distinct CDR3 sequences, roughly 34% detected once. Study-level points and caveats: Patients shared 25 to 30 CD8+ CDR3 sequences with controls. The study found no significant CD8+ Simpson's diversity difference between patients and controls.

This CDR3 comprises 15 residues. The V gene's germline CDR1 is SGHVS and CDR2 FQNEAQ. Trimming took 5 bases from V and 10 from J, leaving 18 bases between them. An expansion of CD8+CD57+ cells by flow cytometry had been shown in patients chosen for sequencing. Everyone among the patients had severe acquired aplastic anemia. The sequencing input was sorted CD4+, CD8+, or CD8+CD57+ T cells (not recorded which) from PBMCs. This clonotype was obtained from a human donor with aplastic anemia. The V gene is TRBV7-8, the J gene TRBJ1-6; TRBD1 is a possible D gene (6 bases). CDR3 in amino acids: CASSPEQGGWSPLHF. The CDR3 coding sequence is TGTGCCAGCAGCCCAGAACAGGGAGGTTGGTCACCCCTCCACTTT.